Below are 23 T cell receptor beta chains sequenced from a single sample in a study of cytomegalovirus exposure and HLA in healthy donors. The PCR used 60 Vbeta and 13 Jbeta primers. This table comes from immunoSEQ multiplex PCR, and its TCRdb copy is limited to in-frame clones, with some not included. Among under 95,000 clones listed, more than 75% were seen once. Sequencing was performed on PBMCs. The receptors shown here come from a man younger than 45 in good health and CMV-seropositive.

CDR3 in DNA: TGTGCCAGTAGTAGGCCAGTCCAGAATTCACCCCTCCACTTT. This sequence encodes CASSRPVQNSPLHF. V is TRBV19 and J is TRBJ1-6; unclear D gene. The V gene's germline CDR1 is LNHDA and CDR2 SQIVND (reference sequence). V was shortened by 4 bases and J by 7 bases, with 11 bases between the two germline ends. This CDR3 is 14 amino acids long.

The table lists this clone with a few counts. This chain uses TRBV6-1 with TRBJ2-1, with 8 bases fitting TRBD1. Trimming removed 4 bases from V and 3 bases from J; junction bases left unmatched: 11. The germline V gene encodes CDR1 MNHNS and CDR2 SASEGT. This CDR3 is built from 17 residues. CDR3 sequence (DNA): TGTGCCAGCAGTGCTAAGGCAGGGGGCTTCGGCTACAATGAGCAGTTCTTC. This sequence encodes CASSAKAGGFGYNEQFF.

This chain uses TRBV30 with TRBJ2-7; tentative D call: TRBD1 (6 bases). V was shortened by 2 bases and J by 3 bases, with 14 bases between the two germline ends. The V gene's germline CDR1 is GTSNPN and CDR2 SVGIG (reference sequence). CDR3 length equals 14 residues. The CDR3 DNA is TGTGCCTGGAGTAAGTTCAGGGGCGGCTACGAGCAGTACTTC. This encodes CAWSKFRGGYEQYF.

This chain uses TRBV25-1 with TRBJ2-7; weak D call: TRBD2 (7 bases). The germline gives CDR1 MGHDK, CDR2 SYGVNS. The CDR3 totals 17 residues. Trimming pared 2 bases from V and 4 bases from J, leaving 21 bases between. This CDR3 is CASSEGWGGPRGYEQYF. Here the CDR3 DNA reads TGTGCCAGCAGTGAAGGCTGGGGGGGGCCCAGGGGTTACGAGCAGTACTTC.

This chain joins TRBV6-4 and TRBJ2-1; TRBD1 might be the D (5 bases). CDR1 MRHNA and CDR2 SNTAGT come from the germline V gene. V lost 0 bases and J lost 5, with 5 bases in between. The CDR3 loop spans 13 amino acids. The CDR3 sequence: CASSDSDNNEQFF. DNA for the CDR3: TGTGCCAGCAGTGACTCGGACAACAATGAGCAGTTCTTC.

The chain links TRBV5-6 to TRBJ2-3; TRBD2 matches 7 bases. This CDR3 is 16 amino acids long. Germline assignment: CDR1 SGHDT and CDR2 YYEEEE. J gave up 5 bases and V 5 bases, and 14 bases lay outside the gene matches. CDR3 coding DNA: TGTGCCAGCAGGCCGGGACTATCCAACCTCTTAGATACGCAGTATTTT. Translated, it gives CASRPGLSNLLDTQYF.

This clone has only a few counts. J is TRBJ2-7 and V is TRBV27; 8 bases are shared with TRBD2. The CDR3 spans 14 residues. CDR1 is MNHEY and CDR2 is SMNVEV in the germline V gene (reference sequence). J was trimmed by 4 bases and V by 3 bases; bases with no gene match: 5. The CDR3 nucleotides read TGTGCCAGCAGTTTTAACGGGAGGGAATACGAGCAGTACTTC. It encodes CASSFNGREYEQYF.

The gene calls are TRBV5-6 and TRBJ2-2; D possibly corresponds to TRBD2 (7 bases). CDR3 length: 16 amino acids. The ends were cut back, 4 bases at V and 4 bases at J, with 17 bases in the middle. Germline-derived CDR1 and CDR2 are SGHDT and YYEEEE. CDR3 residues: CASSPWGGPSTGELFF. CDR3 bases: TGTGCCAGCAGCCCCTGGGGGGGCCCGAGCACCGGGGAGCTGTTTTTT.

V usage is TRBV2 and J usage is TRBJ1-1; TRBD1 might be the D (6 bases). Trimming took 6 bases from V and 10 from J, leaving 18 bases between them. The CDR3 totals 13 residues. Germline V gene lookup returns CDR1 SNHLY and CDR2 FYNNEI. Written as DNA, the CDR3 is TGTGCCAGCAGGACCGACAGGAAGTTCGGAGCTTTCTTT. As protein: CASRTDRKFGAFF.

This chain links TRBV9 with TRBJ2-1; 7 bases are a match to TRBD2. Trimming cost V 0 bases and J 16 bases; bases outside gene matches: 7. Germline V gene lookup returns CDR1 SGDLS and CDR2 YYNGEE. The CDR3 length is 12 residues. CDR3 sequence reads: CASSVGWEGPFF. CDR3 DNA sequence: TGTGCCAGCAGCGTAGGGTGGGAGGGCCCCTTCTTC.

As to this clone: Other DNA sequences in the same sample also yield this CDR3. The rearrangement joins TRBV7-8 to TRBJ1-4; D uncertain. This CDR3 region has 11 residues. Trimming stripped 6 bases from V and 8 bases from J, with 7 bases between. Germline CDR1 is SGHVS and CDR2 is FQNEAQ. Here the CDR3 reads CASSSREKLFF. The CDR3 DNA reads as TGTGCCAGCAGTTCGAGAGAAAAACTGTTTTTT.

This chain connects TRBV29-1 to TRBJ1-4; 11 nucleotides agree with TRBD1. J was trimmed by 7 bases and V by 6 bases; bases with no gene match: 4. From germline, CDR1 is SQVTM and CDR2 ANQGSEA. The CDR3 has 13 amino acids. The CDR3 loop is CSVSGTGGEKLFF. In nucleotides, the CDR3 is TGCAGCGTATCCGGGACAGGGGGTGAAAAACTGTTTTTT.

The V call is TRBV9, the J call TRBJ1-6; perhaps TRBD1 as D (6 bases). Germline CDR1 SGDLS, CDR2 YYNGEE. Trimming stripped 0 bases from V and 7 bases from J, with 11 bases between. The CDR3 has 15 residues. The CDR3 reads CASSVDGGRNSPLHF. CDR3 bases: TGTGCCAGCAGCGTAGACGGGGGGCGAAATTCACCCCTCCACTTT.

The chain uses TRBV6-5 and TRBJ1-1, with D maybe TRBD1 (6 bases). CDR1 MNHEY and CDR2 SVGAGI come from the germline V gene. The length of the CDR3 is 12 residues. Trimming took off 7 bases at V and 11 bases at J, with 17 bases between the two ends. The CDR3 loop reads CASKISGAGAFF. CDR3 in DNA: TGTGCCAGCAAGATCTCAGGGGCTGGGGCTTTCTTT.

This clone was detected a few times. The genes are TRBV6-1 and TRBJ2-7; possibly TRBD1 for D (5 bases). Germline CDR1 MNHNS, CDR2 SASEGT. Deletions cut 1 base from V and 2 bases from J, with 9 bases between. The CDR3 is 14 residues long. The CDR3 loop reads CASSEGQGTYEQYF. CDR3 coding DNA: TGTGCCAGCAGTGAAGGCCAGGGAACCTACGAGCAGTACTTC.

The chain is built from TRBV4-1 and TRBJ1-2; a possible D gene is TRBD1 (5 bases). This CDR3 region has 17 residues. V dropped 0 bases and J dropped 3 bases, with 17 bases sitting between them. CDR1 is MGHRA and CDR2 is YSYEKL in the germline V gene. CDR3 in amino acids: CASSQEGLAGRYYGYTF. CDR3 nucleotide sequence: TGCGCCAGCAGCCAAGAGGGGTTGGCAGGGCGATACTATGGCTACACCTTC.

The chain has TRBV5-4 and TRBJ2-7, with 11 nucleotides matching TRBD1. Germline V lookup: CDR1 SGHNT, CDR2 YYREEE (reference sequence). Losses at the gene ends were 3 bases for V and 2 bases for J; bases not matched to a gene: 4. This CDR3 has 15 residues. CDR3 nucleotides: TGTGCCAGCAGCTGGGGGACAGGGGGGGCCTACGAGCAGTACTTC. This sequence encodes CASSWGTGGAYEQYF.

The chain combines TRBV21-1 with TRBJ2-7; the table's D call TRBD2 went unverified against the DNA. TRBV21-1 counts as a pseudogene. The CDR3 runs to 16 residues. The CDR3 DNA sequence: TGTGCCAGCAGCAAAAAGCGGGAGGCCTTCTCCTACGAGCAGTACTTC. Its translation is CASSKKREAFSYEQYF.

CDR3 sequence (DNA): TGTGCCAGCAGCCCCCACCCGGGACAGGTGGGGGAGACCCAGTACTTC. It translates to CASSPHPGQVGETQYF. This chain joins TRBV7-3 and TRBJ2-5; TRBD1 aligns across 8 bases. J lost 5 bases, V lost 5 bases, and 13 bases had no gene match. The V gene's germline CDR1 is SGHTA and CDR2 FQGTGA. This CDR3 has 16 residues.

The chain is built from TRBV4-1 and TRBJ1-1; weak D call: TRBD1 (6 bases). CDR1 is MGHRA, CDR2 YSYEKL, per germline. V was cut by 4 bases and J by 1 base, with 22 bases left in between. The CDR3 is made up of 18 amino acids. CDR3 residues: CASSPQGKGGMRNTEAFF. For the CDR3, the DNA is TGCGCCAGCAGCCCCCAAGGTAAAGGGGGTATGAGGAACACTGAAGCTTTCTTT.

This clone was found a few times. The V gene is TRBV30, the J gene TRBJ1-5; 8 positions agree with TRBD1. The CDR3 loop spans 18 amino acids. In germline, CDR1 is GTSNPN, CDR2 SVGIG (reference sequence). V was clipped by 0 bases and J by 1 base; unmatched bases: 11. In DNA form, the CDR3 reads TGTGCCTGGAGTGTACATAGGTCAGGACAGGGAAGCAATCAGCCCCAGCATTTT. Translated: CAWSVHRSGQGSNQPQHF.

This chain joins TRBV30 and TRBJ2-2; 10 nucleotides line up with TRBD1. Germline-derived CDR1 and CDR2 are GTSNPN and SVGIG (reference sequence). CDR3 length equals 15 residues. Unmatched junction bases numbered 5, after V lost 3 bases and J lost 4 bases. The CDR3 is CAWSRDRGGTGELFF. DNA for the CDR3: TGTGCCTGGAGCCGGGACAGGGGTGGCACCGGGGAGCTGTTTTTT.

The J gene is TRBJ2-7, the V gene TRBV6-1, with D unresolved. The CDR3 runs 14 residues. The V end lost 5 bases, the J end lost 1 base, and 12 bases lay between the germline ends. Looked up from germline, CDR1 is MNHNS and CDR2 is SASEGT. The DNA for the CDR3 is TGTGCCAGCAGTCTTTTTCTGGAGTCCTACGAGCAGTACGTC. Translation: CASSLFLESYEQYV.